The next 9 T cell receptor beta chains were all read from a single sample in a study of shared clonotypes between healthy human individuals. This table comes from immunoSEQ multiplex PCR, and its TCRdb copy is limited to in-frame clones, with some not included. This table has 950,000 to 1,100,000 clones, around 74% appearing once. Sequencing was carried out using memory CD4+ T cells sorted from blood. Subset of the sample: CD45RA-negative fraction. These receptors were taken from a man between 18 and 35 years old in good health.

This clone was recorded many times. V gene TRBV29-1 combines with J gene TRBJ1-1; D is unresolved. V lost 5 bases and J 1 base, leaving 11 bases between the germline ends. The CDR3 is made up of 13 amino acids. Germline loops: CDR1 SQVTM, CDR2 ANQGSEA. Here the CDR3 reads CSVKPHPNTEAFF. The CDR3 bases are TGCAGCGTTAAACCCCACCCGAACACTGAAGCTTTCTTT.

The chain recombines TRBV30 with TRBJ1-3, with unresolved D. With 0 bases removed from V and 1 base from J, the gap between germline ends came to 7 bases. This CDR3 has 14 amino acids. Germline loops: CDR1 GTSNPN, CDR2 SVGIG (reference sequence). CDR3 nucleotides: TGTGCCTGGAGTGTCGCGGGGTCTGGAAACACCATATATTTT. Protein sequence: CAWSVAGSGNTIYF.

This clone was seen a single time. This sequence joins TRBV23-1 and TRBJ2-7; D not resolved. TRBV23-1 is an ORF, with its function uncertain. Deletions cut 0 bases from V and 6 bases from J, with 15 bases between. The CDR3 length is 15 residues. CDR3 bases: TGCGCCAGCAGTCAATCGTGGGCCAGGTCCCCCGAGCAGTACTTC. It translates to CASSQSWARSPEQYF.

The CDR3 DNA is TGTGCCAGCAGCCAGCCGGGACGGGACGGAGATACGCAGTATTTT. Encoded protein: CASSQPGRDGDTQYF. The chain has TRBV7-8 and TRBJ2-3; perhaps D is TRBD1 or TRBD2 (5 bases each). Germline V gene data show CDR1 as SGHVS and CDR2 as FQNEAQ. With 5 bases removed from V and 5 bases from J, the gap between germline ends came to 17 bases. CDR3 size: 15 residues.

This clone came up once. This chain links TRBV5-6 with TRBJ2-6, with D unclear. V gave up 4 bases and J gave up 1 base, with 12 bases separating them. The CDR3 is 16 residues long. The germline V gene encodes CDR1 SGHDT and CDR2 YYEEEE. CDR3 amino acids: CASSLIQLSGANVLTF. The CDR3 DNA sequence: TGTGCCAGCAGCCTAATACAGCTTTCTGGGGCCAACGTCCTGACTTTC.

The chain recombines TRBV5-6 with TRBJ1-6; D might be TRBD1 (5 bases). The CDR3 spans 15 residues. Trimming removed 6 bases from V and 5 bases from J, with 15 bases in between. From germline, CDR1 is SGHDT and CDR2 YYEEEE. CDR3 DNA: TGTGCCAGCAACAATTGGGGACTGAATAATTCACCCCTCCACTTT. Translating gives CASNNWGLNNSPLHF.

The chain carries TRBV5-4 and TRBJ1-5; no reliable D call. V was trimmed by 0 bases and J by 7 bases, leaving 5 bases between them. The CDR3 spans 12 residues. In germline, CDR1 is SGHNT, CDR2 YYREEE (reference sequence). This CDR3 is CASSLDQQPQHF. The CDR3 coding sequence is TGTGCCAGCAGCTTGGACCAGCAGCCCCAGCATTTT. Looking up the rest from reference TRBV5-4 and TRBJ1-5 gives the full variable domain: ETGVTQSPTHLIKTRGQQVTLRCSSQSGHNTVSWYQQALGQGPQFIFQYYREEENGRGNFPPRFSGLQFPNYSSELNVNALELDDSALYLCASSLDQQPQHFGDGTRLSIL.

The chain links TRBV5-6 to TRBJ1-1; 9 bases fit TRBD1. The CDR3 length is 16 residues. J gave up 2 bases and V 5 bases, and 10 bases lay outside the gene matches. CDR1 is SGHDT and CDR2 is YYEEEE in the germline V gene. The CDR3 nucleotides read TGTGCCAGCAGTCCCGGGACAGGGAGAGGAAACACTGAAGCTTTCTTT. Its protein is CASSPGTGRGNTEAFF.

The chain links TRBV5-4 to TRBJ1-2; TRBD1 matches at 9 bases. Germline-derived CDR1 and CDR2 are SGHNT and YYREEE (reference sequence). The CDR3 extends over 14 amino acids. V lost 5 bases, J lost 5 bases, and 7 bases stayed unmatched. CDR3 protein: CASRPAGTGYGYTF. CDR3 nucleotides: TGTGCCAGCAGGCCCGCCGGGACAGGGTATGGCTACACCTTC.